Listed below are T cell receptor beta chains from one sample, sequenced in a study of blood T cell repertoires in COVID-19. Assay: immunoSEQ multiplex PCR; the TCRdb copy retains only in-frame clones and omits some. The profile covers about 110,000 clones, with about three quarters appearing a single time and about 0.85% taken by the ten largest. What was sequenced was peripheral blood. These receptors all come from a human donor with acute or convalescent COVID-19. The donor label of this sample is uncertain. Each CDR3 is given with its conserved first and last residue. A D gene is named only where the DNA matches it firmly. Rows may omit the clone size; those that give it use once, few, many or a size class.

d_gene: NA
v_gene: TRBV19
len: 15
abundance: NA
j_gene: TRBJ2-3
CDR3nt: TGTGCCAGTAGTACAGGGACTTCTAGATCAGATACGCAGTATTTT
CDR3aa: CASSTGTSRSDTQYF

d_gene: TRBD1
v_gene: TRBV11-2
len: 15
abundance: many
j_gene: TRBJ2-7
CDR3nt: TGTGCCAGCAGCTTTAACGGGAGACAGGGGAATACGCAGTACTTC
CDR3aa: CASSFNGRQGNTQYF

d_gene: TRBD1
v_gene: TRBV18
len: 16
abundance: NA
j_gene: TRBJ2-2
CDR3nt: TGTGCCAGCTCACCAATTCAGGGGGCGCGAACCGGGGAGCTGTTTTTT
CDR3aa: CASSPIQGARTGELFF

d_gene: NA
v_gene: TRBV5-1
len: 14
abundance: NA
j_gene: TRBJ2-2
CDR3nt: TGCGCCAGCAGCTCTACCCAGGGGCCCGGGGAGCTGTTTTTT
CDR3aa: CASSSTQGPGELFF

d_gene: TRBD1
v_gene: TRBV2
len: 17
abundance: NA
j_gene: TRBJ1-4
CDR3nt: TGTGCCAGCAGCCACAGGGGCAGGGCCTCAACTAATGAAAAACTGTTTTTT
CDR3aa: CASSHRGRASTNEKLFF

d_gene: NA
v_gene: TRBV19
len: 15
abundance: few
j_gene: TRBJ1-5
CDR3nt: TGTGCCAGAATAACAGGGCCGCGGGGCAATCAGCCCCAGCATTTT
CDR3aa: CARITGPRGNQPQHF

d_gene: NA
v_gene: TRBV5-6
len: 15
abundance: NA
j_gene: TRBJ1-5
CDR3nt: TGTGCCAGCAGTTTGAGACCAGGGATTAATCAGCCCCAGCATTTT
CDR3aa: CASSLRPGINQPQHF

d_gene: TRBD1
v_gene: TRBV3-1/TRBV3-2
len: 15
abundance: NA
j_gene: TRBJ2-3
CDR3nt: TGTGCCAGCAGCCAAGTTAGGGGGCAGCCAGATACGCAGTATTTT
CDR3aa: CASSQVRGQPDTQYF

d_gene: NA
v_gene: TRBV5-1
len: 15
abundance: NA
j_gene: TRBJ1-1
CDR3nt: TGCGCCAGCAGCCTTGCCCCAGGGGTGAACACTGAAGCTTTCTTT
CDR3aa: CASSLAPGVNTEAFF

d_gene: NA
v_gene: TRBV13
len: 11
abundance: NA
j_gene: TRBJ2-7
CDR3nt: TGTGCCAGCTTAAGGGACAACGAGCAGTACTTC
CDR3aa: CASLRDNEQYF

d_gene: NA
v_gene: TRBV2
len: 14
abundance: many
j_gene: TRBJ1-5
CDR3nt: TGTGCCAGCAGGCAGGGCCGTAGCAATCAGCCCCAGCATTTT
CDR3aa: CASRQGRSNQPQHF

d_gene: NA
v_gene: TRBV11-2
len: 15
abundance: many
j_gene: TRBJ2-2
CDR3nt: TGTGCCAGCAGCTTAAATCCGGGGAACACCGGGGAGCTGTTTTTT
CDR3aa: CASSLNPGNTGELFF

d_gene: NA
v_gene: TRBV5-1
len: 15
abundance: NA
j_gene: TRBJ1-1
CDR3nt: TGCGCCAGCAGCTTGGCGGGGCTCGGGGGGACTGAAGCTTTCTTT
CDR3aa: CASSLAGLGGTEAFF

d_gene: TRBD2
v_gene: TRBV13
len: 14
abundance: medium-sized
j_gene: TRBJ2-7
CDR3nt: TGTGCCAGCCGTTGGAAAGGGACTAGCGGGGGGCAGTACTTC
CDR3aa: CASRWKGTSGGQYF

d_gene: NA
v_gene: TRBV7-6
len: 16
abundance: NA
j_gene: TRBJ1-6
CDR3nt: TGTGCCAGCAGCTTTGGCCGGGACAATTACAATTCACCCCTCCACTTT
CDR3aa: CASSFGRDNYNSPLHF

d_gene: NA
v_gene: TRBV11-2
len: 15
abundance: NA
j_gene: TRBJ1-2
CDR3nt: TGTGCCAGCAGCCCGAGTAGGAGACTGTACTATGGCTACACCTTC
CDR3aa: CASSPSRRLYYGYTF

d_gene: TRBD1
v_gene: TRBV10-3
len: 15
abundance: NA
j_gene: TRBJ2-2
CDR3nt: TGTGCCATCAGTGGGCCGGGACAGGGCGCCGGGGAGCTGTTTTTT
CDR3aa: CAISGPGQGAGELFF

d_gene: NA
v_gene: TRBV7-3
len: 13
abundance: NA
j_gene: TRBJ1-1
CDR3nt: TGTGCCAGCAGCTCCCCCGGGGTCTCTGAAGCTTTCTTT
CDR3aa: CASSSPGVSEAFF

d_gene: NA
v_gene: TRBV2
len: 15
abundance: NA
j_gene: TRBJ1-2
CDR3nt: TGTGCCAGCAGTGCCCGGGGGGGTTTAAACTATGGCTACACCTTC
CDR3aa: CASSARGGLNYGYTF

d_gene: TRBD1
v_gene: TRBV19
len: 13
abundance: NA
j_gene: TRBJ1-1
CDR3nt: TGTGCCAGTAGTGCGCAGGGGGGCACTGAAGCTTTCTTT
CDR3aa: CASSAQGGTEAFF

d_gene: NA
v_gene: TRBV30
len: 15
abundance: NA
j_gene: TRBJ2-3
CDR3nt: TGTGCCTGGAGTGGTTGGCGCGGGGTCACAGATACGCAGTATTTT
CDR3aa: CAWSGWRGVTDTQYF